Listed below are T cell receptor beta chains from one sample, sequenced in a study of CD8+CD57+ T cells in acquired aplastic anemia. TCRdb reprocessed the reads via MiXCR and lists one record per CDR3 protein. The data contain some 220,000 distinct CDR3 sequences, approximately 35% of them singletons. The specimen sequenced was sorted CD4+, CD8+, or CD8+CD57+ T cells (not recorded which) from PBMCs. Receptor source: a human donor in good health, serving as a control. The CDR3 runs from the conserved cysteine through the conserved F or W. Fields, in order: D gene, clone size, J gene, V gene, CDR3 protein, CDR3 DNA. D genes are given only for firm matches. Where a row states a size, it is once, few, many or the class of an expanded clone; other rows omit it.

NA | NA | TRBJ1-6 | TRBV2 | CAISDLQGNSPLHF | TGTGCCATCAGTGATTTACAGGGTAATTCACCCCTCCACTTT
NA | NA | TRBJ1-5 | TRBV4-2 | CASSQGYLASLINQPQHF | TGTGCCAGCAGCCAAGGTTATCTGGCATCACTGATCAATCAGCCCCAGCATTTT
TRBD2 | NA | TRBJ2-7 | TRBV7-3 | CASSVGGLAGAYEQYF | TGTGCCAGCAGCGTTGGGGGACTAGCGGGAGCCTACGAGCAGTACTTC
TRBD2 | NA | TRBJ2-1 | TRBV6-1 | CASKASGSHYNEQFF | TGTGCCAGCAAGGCTAGCGGGAGCCATTACAATGAGCAGTTCTTC
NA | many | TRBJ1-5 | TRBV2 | CASQRLSSNQPQHF | TGTGCCAGCCAGCGGCTTTCTAGCAATCAGCCCCAGCATTTT
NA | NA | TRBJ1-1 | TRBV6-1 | CASKRSNTEAFF | TGTGCCAGCAAAAGATCGAACACTGAAGCTTTCTTT
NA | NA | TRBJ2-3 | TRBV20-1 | CSASPSGRGTDTQYF | TGCAGTGCTAGCCCCTCCGGGCGGGGCACAGATACGCAGTATTTT
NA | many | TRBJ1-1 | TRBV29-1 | CSVEPGWDTEAFF | TGCAGCGTTGAACCTGGGTGGGACACTGAAGCTTTCTTT
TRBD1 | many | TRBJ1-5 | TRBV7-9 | CASSLDRNQPQHF | TGTGCCAGCAGCCTGGACAGGAATCAGCCCCAGCATTTT
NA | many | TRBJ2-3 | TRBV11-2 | CASSLITLGVADTQYF | TGTGCCAGCAGCTTAATAACACTTGGGGTAGCAGATACGCAGTATTTT
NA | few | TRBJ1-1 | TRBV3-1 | CASSQVNGNTEAFF | TGTGCCAGCAGCCAAGTTAACGGGAACACTGAAGCTTTCTTT
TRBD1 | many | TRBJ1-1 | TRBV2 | CASKLLVDRGSTEAFF | TGTGCCAGCAAATTACTAGTGGACAGGGGGAGCACTGAAGCTTTCTTT
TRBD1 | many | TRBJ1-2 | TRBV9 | CASSPGQGTERDGYTF | TGTGCCAGCAGCCCCGGACAGGGGACGGAACGGGACGGCTACACCTTC
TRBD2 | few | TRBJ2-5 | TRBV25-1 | CASSGSGGAETQYF | TGTGCCAGCAGTGGTAGCGGGGGGGCGGAGACCCAGTACTTC
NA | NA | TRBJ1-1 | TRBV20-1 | CSAETGRATEAFF | TGCAGTGCTGAGACGGGGCGGGCCACTGAAGCTTTCTTT
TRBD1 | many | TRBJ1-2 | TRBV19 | CATTTGTGHTF | TGTGCCACAACAACCGGGACAGGCCACACCTTC
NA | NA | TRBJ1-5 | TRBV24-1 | CAAKDSYNEHF | TGTGCCGCCAAGGACAGTTACAATGAGCATTTT
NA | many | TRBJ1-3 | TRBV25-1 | CASSTTAGNTIYF | TGTGCCAGCAGTACAACAGCTGGAAACACCATATATTTT
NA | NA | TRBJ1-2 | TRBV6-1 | CASSRAGAYGYTF | TGTGCCAGCAGTCGTGCAGGGGCTTATGGCTACACCTTC
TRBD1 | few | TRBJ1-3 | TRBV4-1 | CASSPSGGGYGNTIYF | TGCGCCAGCAGCCCCTCCGGAGGGGGCTACGGAAACACCATATATTTT
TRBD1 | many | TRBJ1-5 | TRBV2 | CASRKQGESNQPQHF | TGTGCCAGCAGAAAACAGGGGGAAAGCAATCAGCCCCAGCATTTT
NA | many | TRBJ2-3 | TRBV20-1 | CSARSARGSTDTQYF | TGCAGTGCTAGATCCGCCCGCGGGAGCACAGATACGCAGTATTTT
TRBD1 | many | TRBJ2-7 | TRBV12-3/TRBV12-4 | CASSLGTGTYEQYF | TGTGCCAGCAGTCTGGGGACAGGGACCTACGAGCAGTACTTC
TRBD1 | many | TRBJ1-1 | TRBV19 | CASSIYGHRGTEAFF | TGTGCCAGTAGTATTTACGGACACAGGGGCACTGAAGCTTTCTTT
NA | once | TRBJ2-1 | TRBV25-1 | CASSEGERPSYNEQFF | TGTGCCAGCAGTGAAGGGGAGAGGCCCTCCTACAATGAGCAGTTCTTC
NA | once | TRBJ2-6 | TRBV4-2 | CASSPRGAGAHSGANVLTF | TGTGCCAGCAGCCCTAGGGGGGCAGGGGCACACTCTGGGGCCAACGTCCTGACTTTC
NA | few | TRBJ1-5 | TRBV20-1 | CSARGSSGGDQPQHF | TGCAGTGCTAGAGGTTCCAGCGGTGGCGATCAGCCCCAGCATTTT
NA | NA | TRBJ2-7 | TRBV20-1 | CSARPAYEQYF | TGCAGTGCTAGACCAGCCTACGAGCAGTACTTC
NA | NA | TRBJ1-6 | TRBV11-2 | CASSLGGWSSYNSPLHF | TGTGCCAGCAGCTTAGGAGGTTGGAGCTCCTATAATTCACCCCTCCACTTT